Each of the 28 T cell receptor beta chains below was sequenced from the same sample in a study of T-cell reconstitution after alpha-beta-depleted transplantation in children. The TCRbeta library was prepared with unique molecular identifiers. TCRdb fed the PCR reads into MiXCR, producing one record per CDR3 protein. The sample includes 200,000 to 250,000 distinct CDR3 sequences, just under 8.5% of them seen just once. This specimen consisted of PBMCs, mostly from graft donor cells, obtained 180 days after TCRalphabeta/CD19-depleted stem cell transplant. The origin of the receptors is a male patient aged 10-17 years who had a stem cell transplant for acute lymphoblastic leukemia, so the T cells may come from the graft donor.

Ten or more counts support this clonotype. The chain uses TRBV11-2 and TRBJ2-7, with TRBD1 as a possible D gene (6 bases). The V end lost 1 base, the J end lost 3 bases, and 16 bases lay between the germline ends. Germline V gives CDR1 SGHAT, CDR2 FQNNGV. This CDR3 contains 16 residues. The CDR3 bases are TGTGCCAGCAGCTTAGGCCCGTGGGGACAAAGCTACGAGCAGTACTTC. The encoded protein is CASSLGPWGQSYEQYF.

There are many counts of this clonotype. This chain joins TRBV6-5 and TRBJ2-1; TRBD2 matches at 8 bases. Trimming took 1 base from V and 2 from J; bases not matched to a gene: 7. CDR1 MNHEY and CDR2 SVGAGI come from the germline V gene. The CDR3 runs to 17 residues. The CDR3 region is CASSYFPAGDPYNEQFF. CDR3 DNA sequence: TGTGCCAGCAGTTACTTCCCAGCGGGAGATCCCTACAATGAGCAGTTCTTC.

As for this clonotype: A read error may explain this, as a much larger clone is one base away. V gene TRBV28 combines with J gene TRBJ2-7; D perhaps matches TRBD1 (7 bases). The ends were cut back, 3 bases at V and 4 bases at J, with 37 bases in the middle. CDR1 MDHEN and CDR2 SYDVKM come from the germline V gene. This CDR3 is 22 amino acids long. The CDR3 loop is CASSFRWGQPVGLTSRRYEQYF. The CDR3, as DNA: TGTGCCAGCAGTTTCAGGTGGGGACAGCCAGTAGGGTTAACTAGCCGGAGATACGAGCAGTACTTC.

This clonotype came up many times. J is TRBJ1-3 and V is TRBV12-3 or TRBV12-4; D uncertain. The CDR3 is made up of 15 amino acids. Trimming removed 3 bases at V and 2 bases at J, with 11 bases between. This CDR3 reads CASSLWALTGNTIYF. CDR3 sequence (DNA): TGTGCCAGCAGTTTGTGGGCTCTGACTGGAAACACCATATATTTT.

This clonotype appeared a few times. The genes are TRBV10-3 and TRBJ1-1; no clear D. The V gene's germline CDR1 is ENHRY and CDR2 SYGVKD. CDR3 size: 15 residues. V was clipped by 4 bases and J by 0 bases, with 12 bases between them. The CDR3 region has the DNA TGTGCCATCAGTGTGTATGGAACGGTGAACACTGAAGCTTTCTTT. Its translation: CAISVYGTVNTEAFF.

Ten or more counts support this clonotype. This chain uses TRBV28 with TRBJ1-1, with a possible D match to TRBD1 (5 bases). V was trimmed by 5 bases and J by 4 bases, leaving 17 bases between them. CDR1 MDHEN and CDR2 SYDVKM come from the germline V gene. The CDR3 contains 15 residues. The CDR3, as DNA: TGTGCCAGCAGTCCCGGGACCCCGGGGGGCACTGAAGCTTTCTTT. Its protein is CASSPGTPGGTEAFF. The variable domain in full, with the rest retrieved from reference TRBV28 and TRBJ1-1, is DVKVTQSSRYLVKRTGEKVFLECVQDMDHENMFWYRQDPGLGLRLIYFSYDVKMKEKGDIPEGYSVSREKKERFSLILESASTNQTSMYLCASSPGTPGGTEAFFGQGTRLTVV.

This clonotype came up many times. The J gene is TRBJ1-6, the V gene TRBV6-5; D is possibly TRBD1 (5 bases). V was cut by 9 bases and J by 8 bases, with 17 bases left in between. This CDR3 is 14 amino acids long. Germline V lookup: CDR1 MNHEY, CDR2 SVGAGI. The CDR3 nucleotides are TGTGCCAGTTCGCCGGGGCCGCCTTATTCACCCCTCCACTTT. As protein: CASSPGPPYSPLHF.

There are many counts of this clonotype. The chain employs TRBV28 and TRBJ1-5, with D unclear. Germline V gene data show CDR1 as MDHEN and CDR2 as SYDVKM. This CDR3 contains 13 residues. Trimming pared 7 bases from V and 7 bases from J, leaving 14 bases between. The CDR3 protein is CASNSDFPQPQHF. As DNA, the CDR3 is TGTGCCAGCAACTCGGACTTCCCCCAGCCCCAGCATTTT.

This clonotype was observed at least ten times. V and J are TRBV5-8 and TRBJ2-7; either TRBD1 or TRBD2 may supply D (6 bases each). V lost 0 bases and J lost 4, with 11 bases in between. The CDR3 spans 14 residues. CDR1 SGHTS and CDR2 YDEGEE come from the germline V gene. The DNA for the CDR3 is TGTGCCAGCAGCTTGGTAGGGGGGAAGTACGAGCAGTACTTC. Translating it yields CASSLVGGKYEQYF.

This clonotype was seen ten or more times. The chain carries TRBV6-1 and TRBJ2-3, with 7 bases aligning to TRBD2. Germline CDR1 MNHNS, CDR2 SASEGT. The CDR3 runs to 17 residues. Unmatched junction bases numbered 11, after V lost 4 bases and J lost 1 base. The CDR3 loop reads CASSGILAPRGTDTQYF. The CDR3 DNA follows: TGTGCCAGCAGTGGAATACTAGCGCCCAGGGGCACAGATACGCAGTATTTT.

This clonotype occurred many times. The V gene is TRBV5-1, the J gene TRBJ2-5; 9 bases align to TRBD1. In germline, CDR1 is SGHRS, CDR2 YFSETQ. This CDR3 has 15 amino acids. J gave up 3 bases and V 4 bases, and 7 bases lay outside the gene matches. The CDR3 DNA reads as TGCGCCAGCAGCCTTTGGGGACAGGGAAAAGAGACCCAGTACTTC. Translation gives CASSLWGQGKETQYF.

This clonotype was counted ten times or more. V is TRBV29-1 and J is TRBJ2-3; D is undetermined. V was cut by 7 bases and J by 0 bases, with 8 bases left in between. CDR3 length: 12 amino acids. CDR1 and CDR2 (germline): SQVTM, ANQGSEA. The CDR3 region has the DNA TGCAGCGCTGTGGTTAGCACAGATACGCAGTATTTT. Its translation is CSAVVSTDTQYF.

In this sample, this clonotype turned up many times. The rearrangement uses TRBV7-8 and TRBJ2-3; possibly TRBD1 for D (5 bases). Between the trimmed V and J ends, which lost 3 bases and 1 base, there was a span of 14 bases. Germline V CDR1 and CDR2: SGHVS, FQNEAQ. The CDR3 covers 16 residues. CDR3 amino acids: CASSFALQGGTDTQYF. In nucleotides, the CDR3 is TGTGCCAGCAGCTTCGCACTTCAGGGTGGCACAGATACGCAGTATTTT.

This clonotype was observed at least ten times. The chain's CDR3 is CSVAQGAGAFF. The CDR3 DNA follows: TGCAGCGTTGCACAGGGGGCCGGAGCTTTCTTT. The rearrangement uses TRBV29-1 and TRBJ1-1; 9 nucleotides align to TRBD1. The CDR3 contains 11 residues. V trimming: 4 bases; J trimming: 10 bases; junction bases outside the gene matches: 4. Germline CDR1 is SQVTM and CDR2 is ANQGSEA.

The rearrangement uses TRBV7-6 and TRBJ2-3; D remains ambiguous. Trimming cost V 1 base and J 2 bases, with 7 bases left between them. The CDR3 is 14 amino acids. Germline loops: CDR1 SGHVS, CDR2 FNYEAQ. CDR3 coding DNA: TGTGCCAGCAGCTTAGGGTACTTCACAGATACGCAGTATTTT. Translating gives CASSLGYFTDTQYF.

This clonotype has at least ten counts. The chain is built from TRBV3-1 and TRBJ1-3, with D unresolved. Per the germline V gene, CDR1 is LGHDT and CDR2 is YNNKEL (reference sequence). Trimming removed 0 bases from V and 0 bases from J, with 9 bases in between. CDR3 length equals 16 residues. The CDR3 loop is CASSQDSAFSGNTIYF. The DNA of the CDR3 is TGTGCCAGCAGCCAAGATTCGGCATTCTCTGGAAACACCATATATTTT.

In this sample, this clonotype turned up many times. The genes are TRBV4-2 and TRBJ2-3, with D perhaps matching TRBD2 (6 bases). Germline V CDR1 and CDR2: LGHNA, YNFKEQ. CDR3 length equals 14 residues. V was cut by 7 bases and J by 0 bases, with 11 bases left in between. The CDR3 region is CASTRGTSTDTQYF. In DNA, the CDR3 is TGTGCCAGCACCCGGGGGACTAGCACAGATACGCAGTATTTT.

This clonotype was observed at least ten times. V and J are TRBV12-3 or TRBV12-4 and TRBJ2-2; no clear D. The CDR3 consists of 10 residues. Trimming left V 4 bases short and J 6 bases short, with 0 bases between. CDR3 nucleotide sequence: TGTGCCAGCAGTTCCGGGGAGCTGTTTTTT. It translates to CASSSGELFF.

This clonotype has ten or more counts. The V call is TRBV20-1, the J call TRBJ1-5; no clear D gene. Germline values: CDR1 DFQATT, CDR2 SNEGSKA (reference sequence). This CDR3 is 12 amino acids long. The V and J ends lost 4 bases and 3 bases respectively, with 7 bases between them. The CDR3, as DNA: TGCAGTGCTAAGGGTAACAATCAGCCCCAGCATTTT. As protein: CSAKGNNQPQHF.

This clonotype showed up many times. The CDR3: CSGTGYQPQHF. CDR3 bases: TGCAGTGGGACAGGCTATCAGCCCCAGCATTTT. This chain links TRBV20-1 with TRBJ1-5; 7 bases map to TRBD1. The CDR3 is 11 residues long. The V segment lost 7 bases and the J segment 5 bases; nucleotides outside the gene matches: 2. Germline V lookup: CDR1 DFQATT, CDR2 SNEGSKA (reference sequence).

There are many counts of this clonotype. CDR3 bases: TGTGCCAGCAGAACGGAACAGGGGGCAGGTGAAGCTTTCTTT. Its protein product is CASRTEQGAGEAFF. The V call is TRBV12-3 or TRBV12-4, the J call TRBJ1-1, with 9 bases fitting TRBD1. V dropped 6 bases and J dropped 7; count of bases not matched to a gene: 9. CDR3 length: 14 residues.

This clonotype came up many times. The chain uses TRBV7-2 and TRBJ1-2; D is possibly TRBD1 (5 bases). Germline V lookup: CDR1 SGHTA, CDR2 FQGNSA. The CDR3 consists of 16 residues. The germline V and J ends were trimmed by 5 bases and 2 bases, with 18 bases remaining between them. This chain's CDR3 is CASSTLGIGGNYGYTF. Written as DNA, the CDR3 is TGTGCCAGCAGCACCCTCGGGATCGGGGGGAACTATGGCTACACCTTC. Looking up the rest from reference TRBV7-2 and TRBJ1-2 gives the full variable domain: GAGVSQSPSNKVTEKGKDVELRCDPISGHTALYWYRQSLGQGLEFLIYFQGNSAPDKSGLPSDRFSAERTGGSVSTLTIQRTQQEDSAVYLCASSTLGIGGNYGYTFGSGTRLTVV.

This clonotype has at least ten counts. The CDR3 DNA reads TGCGCCAGCAGTCTTCTCCGGGCGGTCCTCCGGGACGAGCAGTACTTC. Encoded protein: CASSLLRAVLRDEQYF. The V gene is TRBV4-1, the J gene TRBJ2-7; no reliable D call. V lost 6 bases, J lost 5 bases, and 23 bases lay in between. The CDR3 is made up of 16 amino acids. Germline V gene data show CDR1 as MGHRA and CDR2 as YSYEKL.

With respect to this clonotype: This clone may be a read error of a much larger clone one base away. The gene calls are TRBV6-5 and TRBJ1-5; the D is unclear. The CDR3 loop spans 14 amino acids. Germline V gene data show CDR1 as MNHEY and CDR2 as SVGAGI. The V and J ends lost 2 bases and 6 bases respectively, with 11 bases between them. The CDR3 here is CASSYRERGQPQHF. CDR3 DNA: TGTGCCAGCAGTTACAGGGAGCGCGGTCAGCCCCAGCATTTT.

This clonotype was detected ten times or more. V gene TRBV5-1 combines with J gene TRBJ2-1, with TRBD2 matching over 10 bases. The trim removed 4 bases at V and 8 bases at J, leaving 9 bases unmatched. CDR3 size: 15 residues. The germline gives CDR1 SGHRS, CDR2 YFSETQ. In DNA form, the CDR3 reads TGCGCCAGCAGCCCCCGGACTAGCGGAGGCGATGAGCAGTTCTTC. It translates to CASSPRTSGGDEQFF.

The rearrangement links TRBV4-2 to TRBJ2-5; D could derive from TRBD1 or TRBD2 (5 bases each). This CDR3 has 17 residues. Trimming stripped 4 bases from V and 0 bases from J, with 18 bases between. CDR1 is LGHNA and CDR2 is YNFKEQ in the germline V gene. CDR3 sequence (DNA): TGTGCCAGCAGCCCCGGGCTCAGGGAGCAGTACCAAGAGACCCAGTACTTC. The encoded protein is CASSPGLREQYQETQYF.

This clonotype was counted ten times or more. The CDR3 here is CASSPEGLRSGANVLTF. Written as DNA, the CDR3 is TGTGCCAGCTCACCAGAGGGCCTCCGCTCTGGGGCCAACGTCCTGACTTTC. This rearrangement joins TRBV18 to TRBJ2-6, with D possibly TRBD2 on 5 matching bases. Deletions cut 2 bases from V and 0 bases from J, with 11 bases between. This CDR3 is 17 amino acids long. The germline V gene has CDR1 KGHSH and CDR2 LQKENI. The full variable domain, rest sourced from reference TRBV18 and TRBJ2-6, is NAGVMQNPRHLVRRRGQEARLRCSPMKGHSHVYWYRQLPEEGLKFMVYLQKENIIDESGMPKERFSAEFPKEGPSILRIQQVVRGDSAAYFCASSPEGLRSGANVLTFGAGSRLTVL.

This clonotype was counted many times. CDR3 sequence (DNA): TGTGCCAGCAGCCAAGATAGAAGCAGCAATGAGCAGTTCTTC. Translated: CASSQDRSSNEQFF. The genes are TRBV4-2 and TRBJ2-1; D is uncertain. V lost 0 bases and J 6 bases, leaving 9 bases between the germline ends. The CDR3 extends over 14 amino acids. Germline V lookup: CDR1 LGHNA, CDR2 YNFKEQ.